The sequence of this TCR beta chain was determined in a study of blood T cell repertoires in COVID-19. Germline CDR1 SQVTM, CDR2 ANQGSEA. The CDR3 is 16 amino acids. V lost 3 bases, J lost 13 bases, and 30 bases lay in between. The table came from immunoSEQ multiplex PCR; TCRdb's copy has only in-frame clones and leaves some out. The data hold more than 200,000 clones, with about 85% observed a single time. V and J are TRBV29-1 and TRBJ1-1; TRBD1 is a possible D gene (6 bases). Material for sequencing was peripheral blood. The clonotype originates from a man between 60 and 75 years old with acute or convalescent COVID-19. As DNA, the CDR3 is TGCAGCGTTGATTTAGGGGGAGAGAACCTTATTAGTTTACGTTTCTTT. This gives the protein CSVDLGGENLISLRFF.